One T cell receptor beta chain is described in this entry. Its antigen is not known. The sample holds other DNA sequences that translate to the same CDR3. Using immunoSEQ multiplex PCR, the repertoire was profiled, and TCRdb retains in-frame clones only, with some absent. The sample contains almost 750,000 clones, 55% to 80% of which appear only once. This CDR3 is 15 amino acids long. CDR1 and CDR2 (germline): SGHRS, YFSETQ. Trimming pared 0 bases from V and 0 bases from J, leaving 6 bases between. The sample belongs to a study of shared clonotypes between healthy human individuals. Study-level findings and limits: Owing to a small donor count, the genetic and exposure-history diversity represented was limited.

The chain is built from TRBV5-1 and TRBJ2-2; TRBD2 might be the D (5 bases). This receptor was taken from a woman in her twenties or thirties in good health. The source material was memory CD4+ T cells sorted from blood. Specified subset: CD45RA-negative fraction. The CDR3 DNA sequence: TGCGCCAGCAGCTTGGAAGCGGCGAACACCGGGGAGCTGTTTTTT. Amino acid sequence: CASSLEAANTGELFF.